The rows below give T cell receptor beta chains drawn from one sample of a study of shared clonotypes between healthy human individuals. Clones were sequenced by immunoSEQ multiplex PCR, and TCRdb holds only the in-frame ones, with some missing. The table lists a few million clones, approximately 92% of them singletons. Sequenced input: naive CD4+ T cells sorted from blood. Receptors originate from a young man in good health. The CDR3 runs from the conserved cysteine through the conserved F or W. Clone size is given for some rows only: seen once, a few or many times, or a class if the clone is expanded.

TRBV11-2	.	CASSLDLAGGYQETQYF
TRBV18	.	CASFDFGGRITEAFF
TRBV5-4	.	CASSLADLARGRSYEQYF
TRBV7-8	.	CASSRGLAGARDTQYF
TRBV30	.	CAWSGGQGGNTIYF
TRBV7-2	.	CASSSRVETQYF
TRBV19	.	CASSLGYQGLGTYGYTF
TRBV27	.	CASRASGTDTQYF
TRBV5-6	.	CASSLGGTTNQPQHF
TRBV30	.	CAWQGRGDQPQHF
TRBV27	.	CASSLKGSNQPQHF
TRBV12-5	.	CASDRGGRTEAFF
TRBV7-9	.	CASSLMAATYEQYF
TRBV4-1	once	CASSHDGTVNSPLHF
TRBV28	.	CASSLSGVWGTPNTGELFF
TRBV15	.	CATSSEGLAVVNEQFF
TRBV5-8	.	CASSLELVRDPYEQYF
TRBV6-1	.	CASSEALTVSGNTIYF
TRBV5-1	once	CASSWRQGAVDEQFF
TRBV5-1	.	CASSLDGGPRQPQHF
TRBV25-1	once	CASSETTTNEKLFF
TRBV9	.	CASSLTGTSGPGQFF
TRBV7-2	.	CASSLLGTGVTGELFF
TRBV6-6	.	CASSRTGENSPLHF
TRBV5-4	.	CASSLRGPPPLDTQYF
TRBV7-2	.	CASSLVGGETQYF
TRBV10-3	.	CAISNTGGFLGEQYF
TRBV11-3	.	CASSIGTSGAYNEQFF
TRBV30	.	CAWVQDRLIGEQYF
TRBV9	.	CASSTLGQGLGSPLHF
TRBV7-8	.	CASSLARTGGLTEAFF
TRBV14	once	CASSLPGLRSYEQYF
TRBV15	.	CATSRDWNGYTF
TRBV5-1	.	CASSLEGLAYEQYF
TRBV9	.	CASSVGSERAGELFF
TRBV7-3	.	CASSHRGQELFF
TRBV6-5	.	CASSPGQANYGYTF
TRBV15	.	CATSKLGTESYNEQFF
TRBV10-3	.	CATGLFTYEQYF
TRBV15	once	CATSTEGRSYNEQFF